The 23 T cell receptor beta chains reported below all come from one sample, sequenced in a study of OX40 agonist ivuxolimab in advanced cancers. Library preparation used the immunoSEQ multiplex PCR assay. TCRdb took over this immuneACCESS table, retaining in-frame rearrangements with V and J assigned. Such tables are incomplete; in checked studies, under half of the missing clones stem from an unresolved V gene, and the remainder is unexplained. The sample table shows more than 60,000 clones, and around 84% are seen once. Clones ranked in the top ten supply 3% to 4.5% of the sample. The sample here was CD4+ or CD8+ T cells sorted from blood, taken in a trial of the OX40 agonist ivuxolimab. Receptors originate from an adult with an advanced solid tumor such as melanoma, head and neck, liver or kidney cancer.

CDR3 protein: CASKGLGGTEAFF. CDR3 nucleotide sequence: TGTGCCAGCAAAGGTTTGGGGGGCACTGAAGCTTTCTTT. V gene TRBV19 combines with J gene TRBJ1-1; tentatively, D is TRBD1 (5 bases). V gave up 9 bases and J gave up 4 bases, with 15 bases separating them. Germline-derived CDR1 and CDR2 are LNHDA and SQIVND (reference sequence). The CDR3 runs to 13 residues.

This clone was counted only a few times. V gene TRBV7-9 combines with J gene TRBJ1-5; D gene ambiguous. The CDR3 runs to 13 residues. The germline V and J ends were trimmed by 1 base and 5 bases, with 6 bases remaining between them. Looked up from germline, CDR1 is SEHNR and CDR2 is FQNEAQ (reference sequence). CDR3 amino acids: CASSLVSDQPQHF. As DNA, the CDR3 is TGTGCCAGCAGCTTAGTTTCGGATCAGCCCCAGCATTTT.

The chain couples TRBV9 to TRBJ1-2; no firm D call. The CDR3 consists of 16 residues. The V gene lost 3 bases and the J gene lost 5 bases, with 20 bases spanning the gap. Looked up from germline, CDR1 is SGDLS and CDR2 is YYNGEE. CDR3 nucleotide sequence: TGTGCCAGCAGCGGCTTGCGGGATTCCAACTTATATGGCTACACCTTC. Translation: CASSGLRDSNLYGYTF. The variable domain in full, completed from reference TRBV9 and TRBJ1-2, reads DSGVTQTPKHLITATGQRVTLRCSPRSGDLSVYWYQQSLDQGLQFLIQYYNGEERAKGNILERFSAQQFPDLHSELNLSSLELGDSALYFCASSGLRDSNLYGYTFGSGTRLTVV.

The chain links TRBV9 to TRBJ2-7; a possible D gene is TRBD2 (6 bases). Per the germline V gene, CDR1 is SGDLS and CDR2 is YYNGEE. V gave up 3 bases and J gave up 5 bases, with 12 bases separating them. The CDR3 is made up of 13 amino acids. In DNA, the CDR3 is TGTGCCAGCAGCGAGGGTAGCGGAAACGAGCAGTACTTC. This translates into CASSEGSGNEQYF.

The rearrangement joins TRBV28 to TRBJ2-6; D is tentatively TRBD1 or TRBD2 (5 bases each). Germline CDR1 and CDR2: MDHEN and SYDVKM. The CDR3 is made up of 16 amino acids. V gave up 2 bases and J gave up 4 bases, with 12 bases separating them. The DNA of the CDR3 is TGTGCCAGCAGTTTAGAGGGGACGCTCGGGGCCAACGTCCTGACTTTC. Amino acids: CASSLEGTLGANVLTF.

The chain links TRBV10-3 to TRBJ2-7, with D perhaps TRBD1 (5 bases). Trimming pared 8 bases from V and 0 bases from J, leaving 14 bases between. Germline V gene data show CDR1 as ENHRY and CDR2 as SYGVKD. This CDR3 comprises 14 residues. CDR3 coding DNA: TGTGCCATCGGGGCTAGAGTAGGCTCCTACGAGCAGTACTTC. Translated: CAIGARVGSYEQYF.

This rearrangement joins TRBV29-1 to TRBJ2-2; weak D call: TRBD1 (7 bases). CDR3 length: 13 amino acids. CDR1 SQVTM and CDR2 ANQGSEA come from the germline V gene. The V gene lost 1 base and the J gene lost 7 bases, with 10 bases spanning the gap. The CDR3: CSVEGQGGGELFF. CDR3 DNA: TGCAGCGTTGAAGGCCAGGGGGGCGGGGAGCTGTTTTTT.

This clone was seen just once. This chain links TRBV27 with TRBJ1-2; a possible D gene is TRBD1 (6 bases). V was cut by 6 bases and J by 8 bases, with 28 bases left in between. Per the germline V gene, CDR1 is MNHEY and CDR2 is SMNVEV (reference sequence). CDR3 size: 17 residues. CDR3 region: CASREGGLTTVDKGYTF. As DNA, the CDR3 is TGTGCCAGCAGGGAGGGGGGTTTGACCACGGTAGATAAGGGCTACACCTTC.

CDR3: CATSRDQQPNEKLFF. In DNA, the CDR3 is TGTGCCACCAGCAGAGATCAGCAGCCTAATGAAAAACTGTTTTTT. The rearrangement links TRBV15 to TRBJ1-4; D unclear. The CDR3 spans 15 residues. The germline V and J ends were trimmed by 0 bases and 3 bases, with 8 bases remaining between them. From germline, CDR1 is LNHNV and CDR2 YYDKDF (reference sequence).

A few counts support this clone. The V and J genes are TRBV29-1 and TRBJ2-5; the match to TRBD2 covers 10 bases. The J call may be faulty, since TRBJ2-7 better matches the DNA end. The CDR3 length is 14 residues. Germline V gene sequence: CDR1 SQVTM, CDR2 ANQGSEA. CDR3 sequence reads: CSAILAGEGYEQYF. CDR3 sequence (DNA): TGCAGCGCAATTCTAGCGGGAGAAGGCTACGAGCAGTACTTC.

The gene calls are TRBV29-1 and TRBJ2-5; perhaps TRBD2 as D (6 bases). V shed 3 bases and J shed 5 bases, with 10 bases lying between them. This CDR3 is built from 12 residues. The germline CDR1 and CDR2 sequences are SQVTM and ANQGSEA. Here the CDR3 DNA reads TGCAGCGTTGACCCTGGGAGGGAGACCCAGTACTTC. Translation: CSVDPGRETQYF.

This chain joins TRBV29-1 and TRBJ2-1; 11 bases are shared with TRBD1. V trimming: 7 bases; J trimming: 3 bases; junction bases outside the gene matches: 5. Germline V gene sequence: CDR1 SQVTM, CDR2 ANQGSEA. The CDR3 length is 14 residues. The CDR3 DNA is TGCAGCGGGACGGGACAGGGGGGCTACAATGAGCAGTTCTTC. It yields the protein CSGTGQGGYNEQFF.

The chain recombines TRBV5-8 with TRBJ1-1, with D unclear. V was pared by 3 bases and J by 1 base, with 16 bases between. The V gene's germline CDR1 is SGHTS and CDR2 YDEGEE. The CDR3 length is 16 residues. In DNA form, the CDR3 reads TGTGCCAGCAGCTCGCGGCTCCGAGTGGGGAACACTGAAGCTTTCTTT. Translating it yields CASSSRLRVGNTEAFF.

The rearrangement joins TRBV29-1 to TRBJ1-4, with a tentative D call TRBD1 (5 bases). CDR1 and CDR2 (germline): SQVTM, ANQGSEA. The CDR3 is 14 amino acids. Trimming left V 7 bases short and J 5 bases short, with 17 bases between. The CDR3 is CSAEEGSPNEKLFF. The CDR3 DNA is TGCAGCGCCGAGGAGGGGAGTCCCAATGAAAAACTGTTTTTT.

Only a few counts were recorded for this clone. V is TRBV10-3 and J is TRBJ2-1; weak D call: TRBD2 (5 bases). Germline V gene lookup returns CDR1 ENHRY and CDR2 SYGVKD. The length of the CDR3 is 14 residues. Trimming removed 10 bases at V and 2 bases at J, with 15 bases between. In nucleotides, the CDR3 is TGTGCCACCAATCCGGGATCTACCTACAATGAGCAGTTCTTC. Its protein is CATNPGSTYNEQFF.

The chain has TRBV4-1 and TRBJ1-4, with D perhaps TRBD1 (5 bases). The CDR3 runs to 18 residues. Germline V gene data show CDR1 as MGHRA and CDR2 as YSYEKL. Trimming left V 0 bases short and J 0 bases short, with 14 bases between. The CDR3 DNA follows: TGCGCCAGCAGCCAAGATGACAGTCGAAGGGCAACTAATGAAAAACTGTTTTTT. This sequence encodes CASSQDDSRRATNEKLFF.

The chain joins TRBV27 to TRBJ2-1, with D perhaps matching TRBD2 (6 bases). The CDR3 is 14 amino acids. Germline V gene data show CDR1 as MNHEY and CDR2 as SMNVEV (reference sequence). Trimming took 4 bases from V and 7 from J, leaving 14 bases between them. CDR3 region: CASSSLGTSNEQFF. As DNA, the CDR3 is TGTGCCAGCAGTTCCCTTGGGACTTCTAATGAGCAGTTCTTC.

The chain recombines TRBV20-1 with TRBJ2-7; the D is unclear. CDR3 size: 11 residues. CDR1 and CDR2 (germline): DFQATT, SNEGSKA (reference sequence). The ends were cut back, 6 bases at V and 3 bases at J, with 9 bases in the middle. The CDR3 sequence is CSAETLYEQYF. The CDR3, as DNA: TGCAGTGCAGAAACGCTCTACGAGCAGTACTTC.

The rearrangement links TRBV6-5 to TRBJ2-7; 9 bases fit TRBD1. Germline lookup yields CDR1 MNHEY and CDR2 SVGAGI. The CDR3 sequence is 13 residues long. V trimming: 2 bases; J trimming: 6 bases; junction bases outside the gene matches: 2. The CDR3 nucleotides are TGTGCCAGCAGTTACGGGACAGGGATCGAGCAGTACTTC. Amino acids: CASSYGTGIEQYF.

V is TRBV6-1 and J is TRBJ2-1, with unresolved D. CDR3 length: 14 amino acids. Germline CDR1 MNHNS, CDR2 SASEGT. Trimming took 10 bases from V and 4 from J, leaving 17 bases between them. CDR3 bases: TGTGCCACCTTCCCTTGGTCGGGTTACAATGAGCAGTTCTTC. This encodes CATFPWSGYNEQFF.

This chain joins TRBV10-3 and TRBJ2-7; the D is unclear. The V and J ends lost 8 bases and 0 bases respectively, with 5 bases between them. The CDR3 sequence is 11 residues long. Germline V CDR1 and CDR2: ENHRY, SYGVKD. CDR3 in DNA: TGTGCCATCGGGGACTCCTACGAGCAGTACTTC. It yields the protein CAIGDSYEQYF.

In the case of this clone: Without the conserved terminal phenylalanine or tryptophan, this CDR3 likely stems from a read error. In DNA form, the CDR3 reads TGTGCCAGCAGTGGGGAGGACAGGGGGATGTATGGCTACACCCTC. Amino acids: CASSGEDRGMYGYTL. The chain employs TRBV2 and TRBJ1-2; 10 bases are shared with TRBD1. Trimming took 4 bases from V and 5 from J; bases not matched to a gene: 7. The germline gives CDR1 SNHLY, CDR2 FYNNEI. The CDR3 extends over 15 amino acids.

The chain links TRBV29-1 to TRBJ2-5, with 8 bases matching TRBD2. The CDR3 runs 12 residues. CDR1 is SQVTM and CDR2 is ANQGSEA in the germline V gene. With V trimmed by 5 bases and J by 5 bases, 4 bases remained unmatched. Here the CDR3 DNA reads TGCAGCGTTTGGACTAGCATCGAGACCCAGTACTTC. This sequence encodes CSVWTSIETQYF.